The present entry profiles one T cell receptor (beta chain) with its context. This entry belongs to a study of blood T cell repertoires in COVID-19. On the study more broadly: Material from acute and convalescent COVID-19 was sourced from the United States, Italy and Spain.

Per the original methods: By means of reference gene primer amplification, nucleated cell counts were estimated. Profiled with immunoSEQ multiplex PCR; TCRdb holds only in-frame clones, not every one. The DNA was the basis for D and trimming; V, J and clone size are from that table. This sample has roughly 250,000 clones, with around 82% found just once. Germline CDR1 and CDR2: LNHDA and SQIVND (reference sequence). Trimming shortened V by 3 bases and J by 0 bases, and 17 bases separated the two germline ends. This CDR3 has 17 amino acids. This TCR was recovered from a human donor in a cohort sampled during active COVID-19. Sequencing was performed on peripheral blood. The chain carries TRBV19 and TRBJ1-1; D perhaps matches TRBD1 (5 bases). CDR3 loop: CASSITPLTEMNTEAFF. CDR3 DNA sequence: TGTGCCAGTAGTATCACCCCGCTGACAGAGATGAACACTGAAGCTTTCTTT.